These T cell receptor beta chains were read from a single sample in a study of T cell responses to AZD1222 COVID-19 vaccine. Assay: immunoSEQ multiplex PCR; the TCRdb copy retains only in-frame clones and omits some. Of around 130,000 clones detected, over 75% appear once; the ten largest clones hold 4.2%. This specimen consisted of peripheral blood, obtained 28 days after the second dose of the MenACWY control vaccine. The source of these receptors is an adult who received the MenACWY meningococcal vaccine as a control. CDR3s leave out the opening cysteine and the closing phenylalanine or tryptophan. Each record gives: CDR3 protein, J gene, V gene.

CDR3 protein: ASSMPPMVEQGHETQY; J gene: TRBJ2-5; V gene: TRBV19
CDR3 protein: ASSGGLADMYNEQF; J gene: TRBJ2-1; V gene: TRBV10-1
CDR3 protein: ASSLVTGFNSPLH; J gene: TRBJ1-6; V gene: TRBV11-2
CDR3 protein: ASSLGVQGDGYT; J gene: TRBJ1-2; V gene: TRBV7-2
CDR3 protein: ASSLVVEKTYGYT; J gene: TRBJ1-2; V gene: TRBV11-2
CDR3 protein: ASSQEAAVSGANVLT; J gene: TRBJ2-6; V gene: TRBV4-1
CDR3 protein: ASSQGTSWVGTGELF; J gene: TRBJ2-2; V gene: TRBV16
CDR3 protein: ASIRGFNSPLH; J gene: TRBJ1-6; V gene: TRBV23-1
CDR3 protein: ASSHRMNTEAF; J gene: TRBJ1-1; V gene: TRBV13
CDR3 protein: AWRGTAALRDYT; J gene: TRBJ1-2; V gene: TRBV30
CDR3 protein: ASSFGLEGTEAF; J gene: TRBJ1-1; V gene: TRBV28
CDR3 protein: ASTSGTGGLAKNIQY; J gene: TRBJ2-4; V gene: TRBV5-6
CDR3 protein: SASTGDSNQPQH; J gene: TRBJ1-5; V gene: TRBV20-1
CDR3 protein: ASSTRQGPGRDHQPQH; J gene: TRBJ1-5; V gene: TRBV14
CDR3 protein: ASSEGSNQPQH; J gene: TRBJ1-5; V gene: TRBV6-1
CDR3 protein: ASSRLGASTDTQY; J gene: TRBJ2-3; V gene: TRBV19
CDR3 protein: ASSDGQGRQF; J gene: TRBJ2-1; V gene: TRBV6-4
CDR3 protein: ASREGGTNEKLF; J gene: TRBJ1-4; V gene: TRBV6-5
CDR3 protein: ASSIETSTYEQY; J gene: TRBJ2-7; V gene: TRBV19
CDR3 protein: ASSQGVDARLYGYT; J gene: TRBJ1-2; V gene: TRBV4-2
CDR3 protein: ASSVGYSGGTEAF; J gene: TRBJ1-1; V gene: TRBV9
CDR3 protein: ASSQVGRNEKLF; J gene: TRBJ1-4; V gene: TRBV4-1
CDR3 protein: ASSIDPSGGLQETQY; J gene: TRBJ2-5; V gene: TRBV19
CDR3 protein: ASRQTGLNTEAF; J gene: TRBJ1-1; V gene: TRBV4-1
CDR3 protein: ASSQGQNTGELF; J gene: TRBJ2-2; V gene: TRBV4-3